Given below is one TCR beta chain in context. Its antigen target is currently unknown. No much larger clone is present one base from it, and per-base qualities are unavailable. The sample belongs to a study of blood T cell repertoires in COVID-19 (dated by TCRdb to the early 2020s). A note on the overall study: Samples from collaborators originated in the United States, Italy and Spain and spanned both the acute and convalescent phases of COVID-19. The prospective study material was composed of cDNA or gDNA derived from T cells, B-cell-depleted T cells, or PBMCs. Subjects who had been exposed to COVID-19, were actively infected with it, or had recovered from it provided the deeply sampled blood TCRbeta repertoires that made up the dataset. The repertoires were released in a freely available public database intended as a resource for research on the immune response to SARS-CoV-2. Samples came from the ongoing ImmuneRACE study (first 160 participants) plus 1,254 subjects from 6 global collaborators. A de-identified subject ID, COVID-19 status, age in years and sex were almost always included in the sample metadata. Where available, HLA class I and class II types were taken from metadata supplied by the sample provider and were not determined by assay-based typing.

One collaborating source in Seattle enrolled patients while the patients were actively infected and followed the patients over time throughout the course of disease. Whole blood was collected in K2EDTA tubes by collaborating institutions according to the institutions' own protocols. Collaborator samples were shipped for TCRbeta analysis as frozen whole blood, isolated PBMCs, or DNA extracted from either sample type. TCRbeta CDR3 regions were amplified from genomic DNA using the immunoSEQ Assay, a bias-controlled multiplex PCR. In the authors' own workflow: The number of nucleated cells in each sample was estimated from the amplification of reference gene primers within the assay. To quantify the absolute abundance of each unique TCRbeta CDR3 rearrangement, sequence reads were collapsed and filtered. For each sample, productive Simpson clonality was calculated by taking the square root of Simpson's diversity index across productive rearrangements. Imported from immuneACCESS, the table was reduced by TCRdb to in-frame sequences with V and J called. These copies leave out some clones; in studies compared against another copy, an unresolved V gene accounts for under half, and the cause of the remainder is not known. V and J calls plus clone size are reproduced from that table; the DNA served to infer D and trimming. Across this sample there are around 290,000 clones, with around 88% seen only once. About 12% of the sample is taken by the ten largest.

Points the paper makes about the study in general: How much clinical and demographic metadata was included differed by source and by participant, and the metadata was provided uncurated.

Ends trimmed: V by 3 bases, J by 7 bases; bases unmatched to a gene: 4. Taken from the germline V gene, the CDR1 and CDR2 loops are SGHTA and FQGNSA. Counted from cysteine to phenylalanine, this CDR3 has 15 amino acids. Just CDR3 DNA is preserved here, 45 bases in frame from base 1. Sample: peripheral blood. The TCR sequence derives from a woman aged 70 to 79 with COVID-19, enrolled during active disease. The chain is encoded by TRBV7-2 joined to TRBJ2-3; the junction holds 13 bases that match TRBD2. The nucleotide sequence reads as follows: TGTGCCAGCAGCTTTGGGACTAGCGGGGCCAATACGCAGTATTTT. The resulting protein is CASSFGTSGANTQYF.